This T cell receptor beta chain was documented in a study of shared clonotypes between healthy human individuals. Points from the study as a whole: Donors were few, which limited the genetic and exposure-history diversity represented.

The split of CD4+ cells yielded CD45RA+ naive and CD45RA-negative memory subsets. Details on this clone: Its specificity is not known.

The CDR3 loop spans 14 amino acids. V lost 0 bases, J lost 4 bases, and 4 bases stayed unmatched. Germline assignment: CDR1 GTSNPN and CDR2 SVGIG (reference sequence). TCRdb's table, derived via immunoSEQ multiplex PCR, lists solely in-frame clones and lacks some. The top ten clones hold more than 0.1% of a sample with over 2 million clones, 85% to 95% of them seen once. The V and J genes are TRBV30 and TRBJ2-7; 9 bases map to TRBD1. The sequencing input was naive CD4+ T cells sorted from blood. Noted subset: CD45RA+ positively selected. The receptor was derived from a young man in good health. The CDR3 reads CAWSVWDREYEQYF. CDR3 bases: TGTGCCTGGAGTGTCTGGGACAGGGAGTACGAGCAGTACTTC. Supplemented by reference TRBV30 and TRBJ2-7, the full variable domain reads SQTIHQWPATLVQPVGSPLSLECTVEGTSNPNLYWYRQAAGRGLQLLFYSVGIGQISSEVPQNLSASRPQDRQFILSSKKLLLSDSGFYLCAWSVWDREYEQYFGPGTRLTVT.